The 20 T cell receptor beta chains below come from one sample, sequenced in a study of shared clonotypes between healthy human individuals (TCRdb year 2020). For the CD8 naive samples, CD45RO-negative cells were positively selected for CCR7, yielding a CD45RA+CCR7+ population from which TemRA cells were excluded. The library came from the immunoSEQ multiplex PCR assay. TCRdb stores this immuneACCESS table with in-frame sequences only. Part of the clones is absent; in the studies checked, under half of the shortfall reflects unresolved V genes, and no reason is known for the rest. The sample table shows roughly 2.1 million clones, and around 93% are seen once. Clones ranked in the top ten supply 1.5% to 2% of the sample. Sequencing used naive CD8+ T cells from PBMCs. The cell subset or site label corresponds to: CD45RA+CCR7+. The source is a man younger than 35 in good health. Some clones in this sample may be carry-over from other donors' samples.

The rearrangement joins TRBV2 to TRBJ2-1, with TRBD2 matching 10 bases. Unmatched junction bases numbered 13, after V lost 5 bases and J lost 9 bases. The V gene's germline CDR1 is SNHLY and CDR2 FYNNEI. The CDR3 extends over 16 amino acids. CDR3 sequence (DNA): TGTGCCAGCAGTCCCACAGGCGTAAGCGGGAGGGTTGAGCAGTTCTTC. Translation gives CASSPTGVSGRVEQFF.

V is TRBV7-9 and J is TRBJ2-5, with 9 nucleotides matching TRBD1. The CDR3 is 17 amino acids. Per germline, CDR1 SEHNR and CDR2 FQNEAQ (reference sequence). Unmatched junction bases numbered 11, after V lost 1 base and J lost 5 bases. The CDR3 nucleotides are TGTGCCAGCAGCTTAGAACCTCGACAGGGGGACTGGGAGACCCAGTACTTC. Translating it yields CASSLEPRQGDWETQYF. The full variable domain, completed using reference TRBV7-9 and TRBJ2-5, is DTGVSQNPRHKITKRGQNVTFRCDPISEHNRLYWYRQTLGQGPEFLTYFQNEAQLEKSRLLSDRFSAERPKGSFSTLEIQRTEQGDSAMYLCASSLEPRQGDWETQYFGPGTRLLVL.

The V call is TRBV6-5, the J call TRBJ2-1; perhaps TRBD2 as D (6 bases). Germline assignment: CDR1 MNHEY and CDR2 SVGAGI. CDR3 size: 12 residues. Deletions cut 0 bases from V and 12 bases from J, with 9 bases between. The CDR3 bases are TGTGCCAGCAGTTACTCCGGGAGAGGGCAGTTCTTC. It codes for CASSYSGRGQFF.

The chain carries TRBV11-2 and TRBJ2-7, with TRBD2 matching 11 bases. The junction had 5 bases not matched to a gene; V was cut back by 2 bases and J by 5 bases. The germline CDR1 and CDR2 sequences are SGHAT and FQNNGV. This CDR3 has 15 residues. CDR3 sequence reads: CASSLTSGSGDEQYF. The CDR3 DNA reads TGTGCCAGCAGCTTAACTAGCGGGAGTGGCGACGAGCAGTACTTC.

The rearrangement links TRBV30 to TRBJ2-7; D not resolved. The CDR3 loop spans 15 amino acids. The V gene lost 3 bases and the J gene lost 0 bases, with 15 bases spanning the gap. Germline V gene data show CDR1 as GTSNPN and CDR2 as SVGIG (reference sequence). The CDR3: CAWRTSIPLSYEQYF. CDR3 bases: TGTGCCTGGAGGACCAGCATACCTCTCTCCTACGAGCAGTACTTC. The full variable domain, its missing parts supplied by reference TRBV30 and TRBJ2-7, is SQTIHQWPATLVQPVGSPLSLECTVEGTSNPNLYWYRQAAGRGLQLLFYSVGIGQISSEVPQNLSASRPQDRQFILSSKKLLLSDSGFYLCAWRTSIPLSYEQYFGPGTRLTVT.

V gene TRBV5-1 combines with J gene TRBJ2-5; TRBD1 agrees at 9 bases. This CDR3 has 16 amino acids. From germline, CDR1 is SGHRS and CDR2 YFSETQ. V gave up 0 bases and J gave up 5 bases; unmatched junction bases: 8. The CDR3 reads CASSLGWDREGETQYF. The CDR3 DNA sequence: TGCGCCAGCAGCTTGGGTTGGGACAGGGAAGGGGAGACCCAGTACTTC. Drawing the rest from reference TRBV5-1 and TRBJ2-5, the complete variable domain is KAGVTQTPRYLIKTRGQQVTLSCSPISGHRSVSWYQQTPGQGLQFLFEYFSETQRNKGNFPGRFSGRQFSNSRSEMNVSTLELGDSALYLCASSLGWDREGETQYFGPGTRLLVL.

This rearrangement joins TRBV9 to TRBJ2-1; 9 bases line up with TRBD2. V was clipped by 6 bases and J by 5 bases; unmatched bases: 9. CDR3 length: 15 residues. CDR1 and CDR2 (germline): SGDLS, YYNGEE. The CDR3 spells CASKATSGDNNEQFF. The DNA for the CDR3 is TGTGCCAGCAAGGCGACTAGCGGTGATAACAATGAGCAGTTCTTC.

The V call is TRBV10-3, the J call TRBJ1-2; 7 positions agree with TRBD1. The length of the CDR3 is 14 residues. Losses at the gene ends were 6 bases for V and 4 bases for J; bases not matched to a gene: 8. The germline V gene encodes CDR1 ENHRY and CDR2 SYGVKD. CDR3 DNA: TGTGCCATCAGCGAGGACAGGACCGCCTATGGCTACACCTTC. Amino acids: CAISEDRTAYGYTF.

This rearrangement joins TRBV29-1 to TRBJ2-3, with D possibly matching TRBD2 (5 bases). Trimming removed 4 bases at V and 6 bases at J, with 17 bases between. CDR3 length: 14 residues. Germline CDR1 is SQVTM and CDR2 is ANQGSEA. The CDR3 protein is CSVVFSLGGDTQYF. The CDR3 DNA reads TGCAGCGTTGTGTTTAGTCTCGGCGGGGATACGCAGTATTTT.

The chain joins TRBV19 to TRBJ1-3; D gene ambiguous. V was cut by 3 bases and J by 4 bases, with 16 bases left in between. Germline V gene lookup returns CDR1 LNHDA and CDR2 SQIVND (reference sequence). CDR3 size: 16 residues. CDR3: CASSILPLEDGNTIYF. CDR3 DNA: TGTGCCAGTAGTATCTTACCACTAGAAGACGGAAACACCATATATTTT.

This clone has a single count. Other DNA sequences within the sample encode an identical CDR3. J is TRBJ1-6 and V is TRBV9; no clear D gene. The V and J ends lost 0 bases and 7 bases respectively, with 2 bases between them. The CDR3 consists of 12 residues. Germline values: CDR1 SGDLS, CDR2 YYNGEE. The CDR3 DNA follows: TGTGCCAGCAGCGTAGGGAATTCACCCCTCCACTTT. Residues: CASSVGNSPLHF.

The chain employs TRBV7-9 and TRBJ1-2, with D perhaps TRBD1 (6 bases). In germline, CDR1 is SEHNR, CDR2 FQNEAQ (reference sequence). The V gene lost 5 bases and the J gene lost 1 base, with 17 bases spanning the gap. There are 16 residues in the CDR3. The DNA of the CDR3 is TGTGCCAGCAGCCCTAGGACAGTTGAAGATAACTATGGCTACACCTTC. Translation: CASSPRTVEDNYGYTF.

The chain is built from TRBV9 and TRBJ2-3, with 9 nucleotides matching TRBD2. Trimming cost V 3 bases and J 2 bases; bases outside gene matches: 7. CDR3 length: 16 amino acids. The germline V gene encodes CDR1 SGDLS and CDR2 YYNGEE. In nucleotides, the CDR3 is TGTGCCAGCAGCGCCGAACTAGCGGGCCTCACAGATACGCAGTATTTT. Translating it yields CASSAELAGLTDTQYF.

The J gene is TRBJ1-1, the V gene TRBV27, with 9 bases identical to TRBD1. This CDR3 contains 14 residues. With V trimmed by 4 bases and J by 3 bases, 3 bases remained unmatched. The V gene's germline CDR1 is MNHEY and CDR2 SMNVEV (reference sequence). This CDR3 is CASSWTGAYTEAFF. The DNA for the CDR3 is TGTGCCAGCAGTTGGACAGGGGCCTACACTGAAGCTTTCTTT.

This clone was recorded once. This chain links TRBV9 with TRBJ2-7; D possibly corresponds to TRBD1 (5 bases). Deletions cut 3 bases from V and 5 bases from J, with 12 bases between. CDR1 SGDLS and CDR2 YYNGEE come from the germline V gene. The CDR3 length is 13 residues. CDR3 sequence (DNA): TGTGCCAGCAGCGGCAGTGTAGGGGACGAGCAGTACTTC. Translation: CASSGSVGDEQYF.

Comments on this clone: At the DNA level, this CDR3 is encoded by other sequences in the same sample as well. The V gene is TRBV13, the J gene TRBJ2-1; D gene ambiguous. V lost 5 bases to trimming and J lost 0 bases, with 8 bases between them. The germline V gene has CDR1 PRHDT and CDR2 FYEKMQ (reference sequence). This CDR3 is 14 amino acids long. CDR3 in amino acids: CASSPLSSYNEQFF. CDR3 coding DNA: TGTGCCAGCAGCCCCTTAAGCTCCTACAATGAGCAGTTCTTC.

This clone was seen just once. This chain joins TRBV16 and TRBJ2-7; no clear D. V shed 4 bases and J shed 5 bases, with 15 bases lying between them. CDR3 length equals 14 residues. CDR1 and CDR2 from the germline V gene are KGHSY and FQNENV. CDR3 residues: CASSLSPPGDEQYF. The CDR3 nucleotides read TGTGCCAGCAGCCTCTCTCCCCCAGGCGACGAGCAGTACTTC.

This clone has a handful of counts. Here the CDR3 DNA reads TGTGCCATCAGTGAGTCGGAGGGGGCAGCTAACTACAATGAGCAGTTCTTC. Amino acid sequence: CAISESEGAANYNEQFF. The chain combines TRBV10-3 with TRBJ2-1; the D gene is possibly TRBD1 (7 bases). This CDR3 spans 17 amino acids. V lost 0 bases, J lost 3 bases, and 15 bases lay in between. Germline V gene sequence: CDR1 ENHRY, CDR2 SYGVKD.

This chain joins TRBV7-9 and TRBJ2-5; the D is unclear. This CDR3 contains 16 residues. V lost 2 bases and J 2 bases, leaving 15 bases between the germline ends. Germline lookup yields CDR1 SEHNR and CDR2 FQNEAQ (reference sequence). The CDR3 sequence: CASSLFYTRFQETQYF. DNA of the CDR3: TGTGCCAGCAGCTTATTTTATACGAGGTTTCAAGAGACCCAGTACTTC.

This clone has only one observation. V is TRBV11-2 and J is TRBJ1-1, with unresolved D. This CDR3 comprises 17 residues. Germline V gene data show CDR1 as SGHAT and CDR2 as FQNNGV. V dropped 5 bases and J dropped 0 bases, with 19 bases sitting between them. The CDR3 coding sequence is TGTGCCAGCAGCCCATCGCGGGTCCTCGACATGAACACTGAAGCTTTCTTT. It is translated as CASSPSRVLDMNTEAFF. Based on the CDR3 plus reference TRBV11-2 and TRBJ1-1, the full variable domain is EAGVAQSPRYKIIEKRQSVAFWCNPISGHATLYWYQQILGQGPKLLIQFQNNGVVDDSQLPKDRFSAERLKGVDSTLKIQPAKLEDSAVYLCASSPSRVLDMNTEAFFGQGTRLTVV.